This entry concerns a single TCR beta chain. This sample was taken from a study of human T cells and chemical hapten exposure. Across the whole study: Patch tests delivered 0.01% DPC to the upper back and were evaluated at 6 days.

The time point denotes: patch test 1, 2 weeks after DPC sensitization. Treatment: therapeutic diphenylcyclopropenone sensitization with weekly scalp DPC. Whole blood, unfractionated, served as the material for total RNA extraction. TCRdb redid the calling of the RACE reads with MiXCR, one entry per CDR3 protein. The data hold approximately 110,000 distinct CDR3 sequences, with approximately 11% observed a single time. Looked up from germline, CDR1 is LNHDA and CDR2 is SQIVND (reference sequence). V gave up 7 bases and J gave up 3 bases, with 13 bases separating them. CDR3 length: 13 residues. This receptor was obtained from a woman aged 40 to 50 with alopecia areata. Some clones in this sample may be carry-over from other donors' samples. The starting material was whole blood, obtained in connection with sensitization to the hapten diphenylcyclopropenone (DPC). The chain couples TRBV19 to TRBJ2-7; D gene unclear. The CDR3 DNA follows: TGTGCCAGTAACTCCGGAAGGAGCTACGAGCAGTACTTC. It yields the protein CASNSGRSYEQYF.